This T cell receptor beta chain comes out of a study of blood T cell repertoires in COVID-19. There are 15 residues in the CDR3. Unmatched junction bases numbered 5, after V lost 3 bases and J lost 0 bases. The germline V gene has CDR1 MDHEN and CDR2 SYDVKM. Sequenced by immunoSEQ multiplex PCR; TCRdb stores in-frame clones only, minus some. The sample consists of roughly 91,000 clones, 65% to 85% of them appearing once. Specimen: peripheral blood. The chain links TRBV28 to TRBJ2-7, with TRBD2 matching 7 bases. This receptor was obtained from an older man with active or convalescent COVID-19. CDR3 residues: CASSFGGDRSYEQYF. Written as DNA, the CDR3 is TGTGCCAGCAGTTTTGGGGGGGACCGCTCCTACGAGCAGTACTTC.